The 29 T cell receptor beta chains below all came from one sample that was sequenced in a study of cytomegalovirus exposure and HLA in healthy donors. The PCR contained 60 Vbeta and 13 Jbeta primers. Assay used: immunoSEQ multiplex PCR; TCRdb lists only in-frame clones, some missing. This table has over 95,000 clones, more than 60% appearing once. The sequenced sample consisted of PBMCs. Source of these receptors: a female donor in good health and CMV-seronegative.

DNA for the CDR3: TGTGCCAGCAAAAAAGACCCCCGGGGAGGATCTGAAGCTTTCTTT. Amino acid sequence: CASKKDPRGGSEAFF. The rearrangement links TRBV2 to TRBJ1-1; D gene uncertain. With 7 bases removed from V and 6 bases from J, the gap between germline ends came to 21 bases. The CDR3 spans 15 residues. Germline CDR1 and CDR2: SNHLY and FYNNEI.

The chain employs TRBV5-1 and TRBJ2-1; possibly TRBD2 for D (7 bases). The V end lost 2 bases, the J end lost 6 bases, and 12 bases lay between the germline ends. From germline, CDR1 is SGHRS and CDR2 YFSETQ. CDR3 length: 14 residues. The CDR3 sequence is CASSFGGASNEQFF. The CDR3 DNA reads TGCGCCAGCAGCTTTGGGGGGGCCAGCAATGAGCAGTTCTTC. Full variable domain (missing parts from reference TRBV5-1 and TRBJ2-1): KAGVTQTPRYLIKTRGQQVTLSCSPISGHRSVSWYQQTPGQGLQFLFEYFSETQRNKGNFPGRFSGRQFSNSRSEMNVSTLELGDSALYLCASSFGGASNEQFFGPGTRLTVL.

The chain has TRBV18 and TRBJ2-7; 8 bases match TRBD1. Germline CDR1 is KGHSH and CDR2 is LQKENI. The CDR3 is made up of 16 amino acids. V gave up 3 bases and J gave up 3 bases; unmatched junction bases: 10. For the CDR3, the DNA is TGTGCCAGCTCACCCCCAGGGGGCCGGCGGGACTACGAGCAGTACTTC. Amino acids: CASSPPGGRRDYEQYF.

This clone was seen just once. The chain uses TRBV6-7 and TRBJ1-2; TRBD1 matches 7 bases. TRBV6-7 is annotated as an ORF whose role is uncertain. Trimming took 10 bases from V and 6 from J; bases not matched to a gene: 14. The CDR3 runs 14 residues. This CDR3 reads CAIHFRDSQHGYTF. Here the CDR3 DNA reads TGTGCCATCCATTTCCGGGACAGCCAACATGGCTACACCTTC.

V is TRBV25-1 and J is TRBJ2-2; D uncertain. The V and J ends lost 2 bases and 6 bases respectively, with 7 bases between them. Germline loops: CDR1 MGHDK, CDR2 SYGVNS. The CDR3 has 13 residues. The CDR3 nucleotides read TGTGCCAGCAGTGAACAACATCCCGGGGAGCTGTTTTTT. The encoded protein is CASSEQHPGELFF.

V usage is TRBV30 and J usage is TRBJ2-7; no firm D call. The CDR3 totals 11 residues. Trimming left V 5 bases short and J 3 bases short, with 8 bases between. CDR1 is GTSNPN, CDR2 SVGIG, per germline (reference sequence). The CDR3 loop is CAWETGYEQYF. The CDR3 DNA sequence: TGTGCCTGGGAGACTGGCTACGAGCAGTACTTC.

V is TRBV6-5 and J is TRBJ2-5; possible D gene TRBD1, 6 bases. Near its end, the DNA agrees better with TRBJ2-7, so the J call may be wrong. The CDR3 totals 14 residues. The germline V gene has CDR1 MNHEY and CDR2 SVGAGI. The CDR3 loop reads CASRQGILTYEQYF. The CDR3 nucleotides are TGTGCCAGCAGACAGGGAATACTAACCTACGAGCAGTACTTC.

CDR3 sequence: CASRAAGLAGAGRGTQYF. The CDR3, as DNA: TGTGCCAGCCGGGCGGCAGGACTAGCGGGGGCCGGGAGAGGGACCCAGTACTTC. The chain recombines TRBV7-2 with TRBJ2-5; 13 bases align to TRBD2. Germline V gives CDR1 SGHTA, CDR2 FQGNSA. This CDR3 is 18 amino acids long. With V trimmed by 8 bases and J by 7 bases, 19 bases remained unmatched.

The rearrangement links TRBV6-6 to TRBJ1-2, with D perhaps TRBD1 (6 bases). The CDR3 totals 12 residues. Looked up from germline, CDR1 is MNHNY and CDR2 is SVGAGI (reference sequence). V shed 6 bases and J shed 7 bases, with 12 bases lying between them. CDR3 protein: CASSEVTGGYTF. The CDR3, as DNA: TGTGCCAGCAGCGAGGTGACAGGTGGCTACACCTTC.

This clone has only a few counts. The chain combines TRBV4-1 with TRBJ2-3; tentatively, D is TRBD2 (6 bases). The V gene's germline CDR1 is MGHRA and CDR2 YSYEKL. V was pared by 0 bases and J by 0 bases, with 13 bases between. There are 17 residues in the CDR3. The CDR3 is CASSQDSERASTDTQYF. CDR3 nucleotides: TGCGCCAGCAGCCAAGATAGCGAGCGGGCTAGCACAGATACGCAGTATTTT.

V gene TRBV6-4 combines with J gene TRBJ1-2; 9 positions match TRBD1. The CDR3 contains 16 residues. Trimming cost V 6 bases and J 7 bases; bases outside gene matches: 15. Germline V gene sequence: CDR1 MRHNA, CDR2 SNTAGT. For the CDR3, the DNA is TGTGCCAGCAGCCCGGGACAGGGCCCCGGTTTGTCTGGCTACACCTTC. Translation: CASSPGQGPGLSGYTF.

The J gene is TRBJ2-3, the V gene TRBV7-8; 9 bases agree with TRBD2. The length of the CDR3 is 16 residues. Trimming removed 1 base from V and 3 bases from J; junction bases left unmatched: 5. In germline, CDR1 is SGHVS, CDR2 FQNEAQ. This CDR3 reads CASSLGRLAGTDTQYF. Here the CDR3 DNA reads TGTGCCAGCAGCTTAGGTAGGCTAGCGGGGACAGATACGCAGTATTTT.

The J gene is TRBJ2-7, the V gene TRBV27; 10 nucleotides match TRBD1. With V trimmed by 6 bases and J by 1 base, 6 bases remained unmatched. CDR3 length: 15 residues. The germline V gene has CDR1 MNHEY and CDR2 SMNVEV (reference sequence). The CDR3 DNA reads as TGTGCCAGCAGCGCCGGACAGGGGGGGTCCTACGAGCAGTACTTC. This translates into CASSAGQGGSYEQYF.

This clone was counted between two and nine times. This chain connects TRBV20-1 to TRBJ1-1; D remains ambiguous. The CDR3 length is 11 residues. Per the germline V gene, CDR1 is DFQATT and CDR2 is SNEGSKA (reference sequence). V lost 0 bases to trimming and J lost 3 bases, with 2 bases between them. The chain's CDR3 is CSARDYTEAFF. Written as DNA, the CDR3 is TGCAGTGCTAGAGACTACACTGAAGCTTTCTTT.

The V gene is TRBV6-5, the J gene TRBJ2-5, with no clear D. V was cut by 6 bases and J by 5 bases, with 7 bases left in between. The CDR3 covers 11 residues. CDR1 and CDR2 (germline): MNHEY, SVGAGI. DNA of the CDR3: TGTGCCAGCAGGGCTAGGGAGACCCAGTACTTC. Encoded protein: CASRARETQYF.

This chain uses TRBV11-3 with TRBJ1-5; 10 nucleotides align to TRBD1. V lost 10 bases, J lost 5 bases, and 17 bases stayed unmatched. The CDR3 is 17 residues long. Germline loops: CDR1 SGHNT, CDR2 YENEEA. The CDR3 is CANCAGQGPVLDQPQHF. CDR3 nucleotide sequence: TGTGCCAACTGTGCGGGACAGGGGCCAGTACTGGATCAGCCCCAGCATTTT. The full variable domain, its missing parts supplied by reference TRBV11-3 and TRBJ1-5, is EAGVVQSPRYKIIEKKQPVAFWCNPISGHNTLYWYLQNLGQGPELLIRYENEEAVDDSQLPKDRFSAERLKGVDSTLKIQPAELGDSAVYLCANCAGQGPVLDQPQHFGDGTRLSIL.

This chain joins TRBV9 and TRBJ1-1; weak D call: TRBD1 (5 bases). This CDR3 spans 16 amino acids. V was pared by 0 bases and J by 6 bases, with 18 bases between. Per the germline V gene, CDR1 is SGDLS and CDR2 is YYNGEE. The CDR3 loop is CASSVVRGNSFPEAFF. DNA of the CDR3: TGTGCCAGCAGCGTAGTTCGGGGGAATTCCTTTCCTGAAGCTTTCTTT. Complete variable domain (other parts from reference TRBV9 and TRBJ1-1): DSGVTQTPKHLITATGQRVTLRCSPRSGDLSVYWYQQSLDQGLQFLIQYYNGEERAKGNILERFSAQQFPDLHSELNLSSLELGDSALYFCASSVVRGNSFPEAFFGQGTRLTVV.

J is TRBJ2-5 and V is TRBV7-9; D is unresolved. The CDR3 length is 12 residues. V gave up 1 base and J gave up 11 bases, with 11 bases separating them. Germline-derived CDR1 and CDR2 are SEHNR and FQNEAQ (reference sequence). The CDR3 sequence: CASSLVPSQQYF. The CDR3 DNA sequence: TGTGCCAGCAGCTTAGTGCCTTCGCAGCAGTACTTC.

The J gene is TRBJ1-4, the V gene TRBV7-2, with 7 bases aligning to TRBD1. The trim removed 5 bases at V and 8 bases at J, leaving 8 bases unmatched. The germline gives CDR1 SGHTA, CDR2 FQGNSA. The CDR3 runs to 14 residues. CDR3 coding DNA: TGTGCCAGCAGCCAGAGGGACAGCAAAGAAAAACTGTTTTTT. Translating gives CASSQRDSKEKLFF. The full variable domain, its missing parts supplied by reference TRBV7-2 and TRBJ1-4, is GAGVSQSPSNKVTEKGKDVELRCDPISGHTALYWYRQSLGQGLEFLIYFQGNSAPDKSGLPSDRFSAERTGGSVSTLTIQRTQQEDSAVYLCASSQRDSKEKLFFGSGTQLSVL.

The gene calls are TRBV25-1 and TRBJ2-3; tentatively, D is TRBD1 (5 bases). The CDR3 has 17 amino acids. Germline V lookup: CDR1 MGHDK, CDR2 SYGVNS. Trimming pared 3 bases from V and 0 bases from J, leaving 16 bases between. The CDR3 reads CASSDIRPDTSTDTQYF. The CDR3 DNA follows: TGTGCCAGCAGTGACATCCGACCGGACACTAGCACAGATACGCAGTATTTT.

V gene TRBV5-6 combines with J gene TRBJ2-5; 11 bases line up with TRBD2. There are 14 residues in the CDR3. Germline V gene data show CDR1 as SGHDT and CDR2 as YYEEEE. Losses at the gene ends were 7 bases for V and 1 base for J; bases not matched to a gene: 3. As DNA, the CDR3 is TGTGCCAGCTCTAGCGGGGGGTTCCAAGAGACCCAGTACTTC. Amino acids: CASSSGGFQETQYF.

The chain carries TRBV7-2 and TRBJ2-5; the D gene is possibly TRBD2 (5 bases). Germline V gene lookup returns CDR1 SGHTA and CDR2 FQGNSA. The CDR3 has 13 amino acids. The V gene lost 7 bases and the J gene lost 5 bases, with 14 bases spanning the gap. The CDR3 bases are TGTGCCAGCACCTCAACTAGGGCTGAGACCCAGTACTTC. Its protein product is CASTSTRAETQYF.

This chain uses TRBV14 with TRBJ2-1; no firm D call. Germline CDR1 SGHDN, CDR2 FVKESK. The V and J ends lost 0 bases and 8 bases respectively, with 8 bases between them. The CDR3 loop spans 13 amino acids. CDR3 sequence: CASSQESSYEQFF. The CDR3 nucleotides read TGTGCCAGCAGCCAAGAGTCCTCTTATGAGCAGTTCTTC. The complete variable domain, with remaining parts taken from reference TRBV14 and TRBJ2-1, reads EAGVTQFPSHSVIEKGQTVTLRCDPISGHDNLYWYRRVMGKEIKFLLHFVKESKQDESGMPNNRFLAERTGGTYSTLKVQPAELEDSGVYFCASSQESSYEQFFGPGTRLTVL.

The V and J genes are TRBV7-8 and TRBJ2-1, with D tentatively TRBD2 (5 bases). This CDR3 is built from 12 residues. Per the germline V gene, CDR1 is SGHVS and CDR2 is FQNEAQ. V lost 5 bases and J lost 9, with 11 bases in between. CDR3 in amino acids: CASSPSWGEQFF. The CDR3 DNA reads as TGTGCCAGCAGCCCTAGCTGGGGTGAGCAGTTCTTC.

The rearrangement uses TRBV21-1 and TRBJ2-3; the table calls TRBD2, which could not be checked here. TRBV21-1 is annotated as a pseudogene. This CDR3 comprises 17 residues. The CDR3 coding sequence is TGTGCCAGCAGCAAAGCTTACTACGAACGCCTCACAGATACGCAGTATTTT. As protein: CASSKAYYERLTDTQYF.

This chain uses TRBV10-2 with TRBJ1-6; the D gene is possibly TRBD1 (6 bases). CDR3 length: 12 amino acids. In germline, CDR1 is WSHSY, CDR2 SAAADI. Trimming removed 3 bases at V and 11 bases at J, with 8 bases between. This chain's CDR3 is CASSETGPPLHF. For the CDR3, the DNA is TGCGCCAGCAGTGAAACAGGGCCACCCCTCCACTTT.

CDR3 bases: TGTGCCAGCAGCTTGGACCCTGCGGGGGGGCTAATAGATACGCAGTATTTT. Amino acids: CASSLDPAGGLIDTQYF. This chain connects TRBV5-4 to TRBJ2-3, with 9 bases fitting TRBD2. Trimming cost V 0 bases and J 5 bases; bases outside gene matches: 10. Per germline, CDR1 SGHNT and CDR2 YYREEE (reference sequence). The CDR3 consists of 17 residues.

The CDR3 DNA follows: TGTGCCAGCTCACCAAAGACCTGGGGGGGCGCGTCACCCCTCCACTTT. Residues: CASSPKTWGGASPLHF. This sequence joins TRBV18 and TRBJ1-6; D perhaps matches TRBD1 (6 bases). CDR1 is KGHSH and CDR2 is LQKENI in the germline V gene. The CDR3 covers 16 residues. Trimming shortened V by 2 bases and J by 10 bases, and 18 bases separated the two germline ends.

This clone was seen a few times. The chain couples TRBV7-6 to TRBJ2-1, with D perhaps TRBD1 (5 bases). Germline assignment: CDR1 SGHVS and CDR2 FNYEAQ. Trimming stripped 2 bases from V and 6 bases from J, with 17 bases between. The CDR3 extends over 16 amino acids. CDR3 loop: CASSLFRQGAGNEQFF. The CDR3 DNA is TGTGCCAGCAGCTTATTCCGGCAGGGTGCTGGCAATGAGCAGTTCTTC.